These 9 T cell receptor beta chains share one sample of origin, sequenced in a study of shared T cell receptors in the human thymus. The assay was immunoSEQ multiplex PCR, and TCRdb's table has in-frame clones only and misses some. Of about 730,000 clones listed, 80% to 90% are singletons. The same specimen was also included in a second study, on human thymus T cells.

Sequenced material: thymocytes. These receptors originate from a girl under three years old with a congenital heart defect.

The V gene is TRBV6-6, the J gene TRBJ1-1; D may be TRBD1 (5 bases). CDR3 length: 14 residues. CDR1 and CDR2 (germline): MNHNY, SVGAGI (reference sequence). The V and J ends lost 5 bases and 1 base respectively, with 11 bases between them. This CDR3 reads CASSHLRGNTEAFF. CDR3 DNA: TGTGCCAGCAGTCATCTAAGGGGGAACACTGAAGCTTTCTTT.

The chain couples TRBV10-3 to TRBJ1-2; D gene ambiguous. Germline V gives CDR1 ENHRY, CDR2 SYGVKD. Trimming shortened V by 3 bases and J by 6 bases, and 8 bases separated the two germline ends. The CDR3 extends over 12 amino acids. CDR3 DNA: TGTGCCATCAGTGATAGAGGGCATGGCTACACCTTC. It codes for CAISDRGHGYTF.

The chain is built from TRBV6-1 and TRBJ2-4; TRBD1 matches at 8 bases. Trimming cost V 4 bases and J 6 bases; bases outside gene matches: 17. This CDR3 comprises 18 residues. CDR1 and CDR2 (germline): MNHNS, SASEGT. The CDR3 reads CASSAPGTGGPGRNIQYF. CDR3 nucleotides: TGTGCCAGCAGTGCCCCGGGGACAGGTGGGCCCGGGAGAAACATTCAGTACTTC.

The chain combines TRBV2 with TRBJ2-5; 9 nucleotides align to TRBD2. The trim removed 3 bases at V and 5 bases at J, leaving 13 bases unmatched. The CDR3 is made up of 17 amino acids. Germline V lookup: CDR1 SNHLY, CDR2 FYNNEI. The CDR3 is CASSDVDQRGVLETQYF. The CDR3 coding sequence is TGTGCCAGCAGTGACGTGGACCAGCGGGGGGTTTTGGAGACCCAGTACTTC.

This chain uses TRBV18 with TRBJ2-7; 9 nucleotides agree with TRBD2. Germline values: CDR1 KGHSH, CDR2 LQKENI. Trimming at V came to 0 bases and at J to 3 bases, leaving 6 bases not matched to a gene. The CDR3 loop spans 16 amino acids. This CDR3 is CASSPPWETSGYEQYF. In nucleotides, the CDR3 is TGTGCCAGCTCACCACCGTGGGAGACTAGCGGCTACGAGCAGTACTTC.

The CDR3 sequence is CASSYLRNTKYTEAFF. In nucleotides, the CDR3 is TGTGCCAGCAGTTACTTGAGAAACACTAAATATACTGAAGCTTTCTTT. The rearrangement uses TRBV6-5 and TRBJ1-1; D is ambiguous. The CDR3 is made up of 16 amino acids. From germline, CDR1 is MNHEY and CDR2 SVGAGI. The V end lost 1 base, the J end lost 5 bases, and 17 bases lay between the germline ends.

The V call is TRBV28, the J call TRBJ1-4, with D maybe TRBD1 (5 bases). Germline CDR1 and CDR2: MDHEN and SYDVKM. The CDR3 totals 13 residues. CDR3 loop: CSTRGLNNEKLFF. The DNA for the CDR3 is TGTTCTACGCGGGGACTTAATAATGAAAAACTGTTTTTT.

The chain links TRBV7-2 to TRBJ1-2, with 7 bases lining up with TRBD1. CDR3 length: 11 residues. From germline, CDR1 is SGHTA and CDR2 FQGNSA. The DNA for the CDR3 is TGTGCAACCGGGACAGAGGGGATGGGGACCTTC. As protein: CATGTEGMGTF.

The rearrangement uses TRBV7-9 and TRBJ2-7; D remains unclear. The CDR3 length is 17 residues. CDR1 and CDR2 from the germline V gene are SEHNR and FQNEAQ (reference sequence). Between the trimmed V and J ends, which lost 1 base and 0 bases, there was a span of 16 bases. CDR3 loop: CASSLGSPRHSSYEQYF. CDR3 in DNA: TGTGCCAGCAGCTTAGGATCTCCCCGACACAGCTCCTACGAGCAGTACTTC.